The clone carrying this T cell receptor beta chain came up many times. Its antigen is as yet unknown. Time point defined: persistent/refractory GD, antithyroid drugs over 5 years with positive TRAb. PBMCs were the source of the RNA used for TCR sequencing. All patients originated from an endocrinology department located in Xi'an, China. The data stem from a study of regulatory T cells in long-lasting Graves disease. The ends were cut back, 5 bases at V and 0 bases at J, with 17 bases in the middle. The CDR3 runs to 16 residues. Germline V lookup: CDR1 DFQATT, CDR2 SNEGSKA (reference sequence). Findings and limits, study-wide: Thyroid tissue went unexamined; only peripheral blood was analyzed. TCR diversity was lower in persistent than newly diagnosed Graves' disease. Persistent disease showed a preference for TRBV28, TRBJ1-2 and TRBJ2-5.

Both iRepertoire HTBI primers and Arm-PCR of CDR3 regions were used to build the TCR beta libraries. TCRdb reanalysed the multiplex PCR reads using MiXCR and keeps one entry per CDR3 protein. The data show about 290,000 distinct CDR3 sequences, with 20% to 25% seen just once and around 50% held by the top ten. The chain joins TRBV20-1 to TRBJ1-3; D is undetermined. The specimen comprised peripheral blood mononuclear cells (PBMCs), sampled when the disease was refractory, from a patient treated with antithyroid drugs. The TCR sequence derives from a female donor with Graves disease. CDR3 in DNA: TGCAGTGCTGTCATTCCAGTATCCAACTCTGGAAACACCATATATTTT. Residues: CSAVIPVSNSGNTIYF.